These 31 T cell receptor beta chains originate from one sample sequenced in a study of PD-1 blockade in classical Hodgkin lymphoma. Autologous stem cell transplantation was followed by relapse in every patient, and brentuximab vedotin exposure varied. Some clones are missing from TCRdb's copy, which holds only in-frame ones; the method was immunoSEQ multiplex PCR. The data show about 97,000 clones, roughly 84% seen once. The source material was peripheral blood mononuclear cells (PBMCs), sampled at baseline. These receptor sequences come from a human donor with classical Hodgkin lymphoma.

This clone was observed once. The chain joins TRBV9 to TRBJ1-5; D not resolved. Between the trimmed V and J ends, which lost 4 bases and 5 bases, there was a span of 19 bases. The CDR3 runs 16 residues. Looked up from germline, CDR1 is SGDLS and CDR2 is YYNGEE. CDR3 protein: CASSPGPAGNDQPQHF. For the CDR3, the DNA is TGTGCCAGCAGCCCCGGCCCCGCAGGCAACGATCAGCCCCAGCATTTT.

J is TRBJ2-1 and V is TRBV7-2, with TRBD2 as a possible D gene (5 bases). Trimming took 5 bases from V and 4 from J, leaving 18 bases between them. This CDR3 comprises 16 residues. From germline, CDR1 is SGHTA and CDR2 FQGNSA. The CDR3 region is CASSPGRVSGYNEQFF. CDR3 in DNA: TGTGCCAGCAGCCCAGGCCGTGTTTCGGGATACAATGAGCAGTTCTTC. Using reference TRBV7-2 and TRBJ2-1 for the parts outside the CDR3, the full variable domain is GAGVSQSPSNKVTEKGKDVELRCDPISGHTALYWYRQSLGQGLEFLIYFQGNSAPDKSGLPSDRFSAERTGGSVSTLTIQRTQQEDSAVYLCASSPGRVSGYNEQFFGPGTRLTVL.

The chain has TRBV7-8 and TRBJ1-2; weak D call: TRBD1 (6 bases). V shed 4 bases and J shed 1 base, with 22 bases lying between them. This CDR3 has 18 amino acids. Germline-derived CDR1 and CDR2 are SGHVS and FQNEAQ. The CDR3 bases are TGTGCCAGCAGCTCTAGAAGGGGGGGCCTGGATTATAACTATGGCTACACCTTC. The encoded protein is CASSSRRGGLDYNYGYTF.

This clone was seen more than once but under ten times. The chain recombines TRBV5-4 with TRBJ2-2, with D maybe TRBD1 (6 bases). The germline V gene has CDR1 SGHNT and CDR2 YYREEE (reference sequence). This CDR3 is 16 amino acids long. V was clipped by 3 bases and J by 3 bases, with 15 bases between them. CDR3 sequence reads: CASSSKDRAHTGELFF. The CDR3 coding sequence is TGTGCCAGCAGCTCGAAGGACAGAGCCCACACCGGGGAGCTGTTTTTT. The variable domain in full, completed from reference TRBV5-4 and TRBJ2-2, reads ETGVTQSPTHLIKTRGQQVTLRCSSQSGHNTVSWYQQALGQGPQFIFQYYREEENGRGNFPPRFSGLQFPNYSSELNVNALELDDSALYLCASSSKDRAHTGELFFGEGSRLTVL.

This clone was detected only a few times. This chain connects TRBV13 to TRBJ2-7, with D perhaps matching TRBD2 (6 bases). Trimming pared 6 bases from V and 1 base from J, leaving 19 bases between. The CDR3 is made up of 16 amino acids. From germline, CDR1 is PRHDT and CDR2 FYEKMQ (reference sequence). The CDR3, as DNA: TGTGCCAGCAGATACAATAGTCCGGGAGAATCCTACGAGCAGTACTTC. Its protein is CASRYNSPGESYEQYF.

The V and J genes are TRBV4-2 and TRBJ2-3; TRBD2 aligns across 13 bases. Losses at the gene ends were 4 bases for V and 5 bases for J; bases not matched to a gene: 6. CDR3 size: 16 residues. The V gene's germline CDR1 is LGHNA and CDR2 YNFKEQ. CDR3 nucleotides: TGTGCCAGCAGCCCCTCCGGGACTAGCGGGAAAGATACGCAGTATTTT. Translation gives CASSPSGTSGKDTQYF.

This chain links TRBV29-1 with TRBJ2-7; 14 bases agree with TRBD2. There are 14 residues in the CDR3. From germline, CDR1 is SQVTM and CDR2 ANQGSEA. V shed 3 bases and J 2 bases; nucleotides not matched to a gene: 0. The DNA of the CDR3 is TGCAGCGTTGAGGGACTAGCGGGAGCCTACGAGCAGTACTTC. Translating gives CSVEGLAGAYEQYF.

The chain employs TRBV4-1 and TRBJ2-1; 13 bases are a match to TRBD2. The CDR3 runs 14 residues. With 5 bases clipped from V and 14 bases from J, the junction kept 9 bases outside the gene matches. Germline CDR1 is MGHRA and CDR2 is YSYEKL. CDR3: CASSIGTSGDTEFF. The CDR3, as DNA: TGCGCCAGCAGCATTGGGACTAGCGGGGATACTGAGTTCTTC.

The rearrangement uses TRBV5-5 and TRBJ2-1; TRBD2 aligns across 11 bases. The CDR3 has 17 residues. The germline gives CDR1 SGHKS, CDR2 YYEKEE (reference sequence). V dropped 4 bases and J dropped 1; count of bases not matched to a gene: 7. The CDR3 region has the DNA TGTGCCAGCAGCCTCCTAGCGGGAGGTCGATCCTACAATGAGCAGTTCTTC. It is translated as CASSLLAGGRSYNEQFF.

The genes are TRBV5-1 and TRBJ2-3; 9 nucleotides line up with TRBD2. Germline-derived CDR1 and CDR2 are SGHRS and YFSETQ. With 1 base clipped from V and 6 bases from J, the junction kept 6 bases outside the gene matches. The CDR3 loop spans 15 amino acids. Here the CDR3 reads CASSLSSGVVDTQYF. DNA for the CDR3: TGCGCCAGCAGCTTGTCTAGCGGGGTTGTGGATACGCAGTATTTT.

This rearrangement joins TRBV6-1 to TRBJ1-1; D is perhaps TRBD1 (5 bases). V gave up 6 bases and J gave up 5 bases, with 16 bases separating them. This CDR3 contains 14 residues. Germline V gene sequence: CDR1 MNHNS, CDR2 SASEGT. In nucleotides, the CDR3 is TGTGCCAGCAGGGAGGGTAAAAAGGGGACTGAAGCTTTCTTT. Translated: CASREGKKGTEAFF.

The V and J genes are TRBV11-2 and TRBJ2-5, with no clear D. Trimming removed 5 bases from V and 1 base from J, with 14 bases in between. Germline values: CDR1 SGHAT, CDR2 FQNNGV. The CDR3 has 15 residues. The CDR3 loop reads CASSLSLLVQETQYF. The CDR3, as DNA: TGTGCCAGCAGCCTATCACTCTTGGTCCAAGAGACCCAGTACTTC.

The V gene is TRBV7-2, the J gene TRBJ2-2; 7 bases agree with TRBD2. The CDR3 spans 15 residues. The junction had 4 bases not matched to a gene; V was cut back by 5 bases and J by 1 base. Germline V gives CDR1 SGHTA, CDR2 FQGNSA. The CDR3 nucleotides are TGTGCCAGCAGCCAGGCTAGCGGGAACACCGGGGAGCTGTTTTTT. Amino acids: CASSQASGNTGELFF. The full variable domain, rest sourced from reference TRBV7-2 and TRBJ2-2, is GAGVSQSPSNKVTEKGKDVELRCDPISGHTALYWYRQSLGQGLEFLIYFQGNSAPDKSGLPSDRFSAERTGGSVSTLTIQRTQQEDSAVYLCASSQASGNTGELFFGEGSRLTVL.

The chain carries TRBV9 and TRBJ2-2; TRBD2 agrees at 7 bases. The CDR3 covers 14 residues. V trimming: 0 bases; J trimming: 7 bases; junction bases outside the gene matches: 3. Germline values: CDR1 SGDLS, CDR2 YYNGEE. The CDR3 region is CASSVGASGGELFF. DNA for the CDR3: TGTGCCAGCAGCGTAGGGGCTAGCGGCGGGGAGCTGTTTTTT.

The genes are TRBV5-6 and TRBJ1-1; the D is unclear. There are 15 residues in the CDR3. Trimming took 0 bases from V and 1 from J, leaving 10 bases between them. Germline loops: CDR1 SGHDT, CDR2 YYEEEE. Written as DNA, the CDR3 is TGTGCCAGCAGCTTGGTATGGACTACGAACACTGAAGCTTTCTTT. This translates into CASSLVWTTNTEAFF.

CDR3 nucleotides: TGTGCCAGCAGTTTAGGCAGCAATCAGCCCCAGCATTTT. This codes for CASSLGSNQPQHF. The rearrangement uses TRBV27 and TRBJ1-5; no firm D call. Trimming pared 2 bases from V and 1 base from J, leaving 3 bases between. The V gene's germline CDR1 is MNHEY and CDR2 SMNVEV (reference sequence). There are 13 residues in the CDR3.

The gene calls are TRBV15 and TRBJ1-2, with TRBD1 matching 8 bases. This CDR3 is 13 amino acids long. Germline V gives CDR1 LNHNV, CDR2 YYDKDF (reference sequence). Unmatched junction bases numbered 3, after V lost 3 bases and J lost 6 bases. The CDR3 bases are TGTGCCACCAGCAGGGACAGGGTCGATGGCTACACCTTC. This translates into CATSRDRVDGYTF.

The rearrangement uses TRBV7-3 and TRBJ2-3, with 9 bases aligning to TRBD2. Germline CDR1 and CDR2: SGHTA and FQGTGA. The CDR3 runs 14 residues. V trimming: 5 bases; J trimming: 3 bases; junction bases outside the gene matches: 3. This CDR3 reads CASSPAGGTDTQYF. In DNA form, the CDR3 reads TGTGCCAGCAGCCCCGCGGGGGGGACAGATACGCAGTATTTT.

J is TRBJ1-1 and V is TRBV6-6; TRBD1 agrees at 7 bases. Germline CDR1 is MNHNY and CDR2 is SVGAGI (reference sequence). This CDR3 has 13 residues. V was clipped by 5 bases and J by 4 bases; unmatched bases: 4. The CDR3 here is CASSDRETTEAFF. The CDR3 nucleotides read TGTGCCAGCAGTGACAGGGAGACCACTGAAGCTTTCTTT.

CDR3 DNA sequence: TGTGCCAGCAGTCGTGGACAGCCTGAGACCCAGTACTTC. Translation: CASSRGQPETQYF. The chain uses TRBV28 and TRBJ2-5; maybe TRBD1 (6 bases). Trimming shortened V by 5 bases and J by 5 bases, and 12 bases separated the two germline ends. The CDR3 has 13 residues. CDR1 and CDR2 from the germline V gene are MDHEN and SYDVKM.

This chain links TRBV6-5 with TRBJ2-1; D uncertain. CDR3 size: 15 residues. Between the trimmed V and J ends, which lost 5 bases and 1 base, there was a span of 12 bases. Germline V gene sequence: CDR1 MNHEY, CDR2 SVGAGI. The CDR3 loop is CASSNPPGSYNEQFF. The CDR3 region has the DNA TGTGCCAGCAGTAACCCCCCGGGTTCCTACAATGAGCAGTTCTTC.

This rearrangement joins TRBV5-1 to TRBJ2-1; 8 bases are a match to TRBD2. J lost 6 bases, V lost 0 bases, and 8 bases had no gene match. CDR1 SGHRS and CDR2 YFSETQ come from the germline V gene. CDR3 length: 16 amino acids. The CDR3 loop reads CASSLDQPGGTNEQFF. In DNA form, the CDR3 reads TGCGCCAGCAGCTTGGATCAGCCGGGAGGGACCAATGAGCAGTTCTTC.

The chain uses TRBV6-1 and TRBJ2-5; tentatively, D is TRBD2 (6 bases). The J call may not be correct, given that the DNA end is closer to TRBJ2-7. CDR1 is MNHNS, CDR2 SASEGT, per germline. This CDR3 is built from 12 residues. The CDR3 is CASSVGGYEQYF. DNA for the CDR3: TGTGCCAGCAGTGTTGGGGGGTACGAGCAGTACTTC.

The genes are TRBV25-1 and TRBJ2-7, with D unresolved. Trimming took 3 bases from V and 1 from J, leaving 13 bases between them. Looked up from germline, CDR1 is MGHDK and CDR2 is SYGVNS. CDR3 length equals 15 residues. CDR3 sequence: CASSDGSLGSYEQYF. In DNA form, the CDR3 reads TGTGCCAGCAGTGATGGGTCCCTAGGATCCTACGAGCAGTACTTC.

The chain is built from TRBV6-5 and TRBJ1-4; D uncertain. This CDR3 comprises 13 residues. Germline CDR1 reads MNHEY; CDR2 reads SVGAGI. Deletions cut 0 bases from V and 7 bases from J, with 6 bases between. Here the CDR3 DNA reads TGTGCCAGCAGTTACTCCGGTAGTGAAAAACTGTTTTTT. Protein product: CASSYSGSEKLFF.

The CDR3 reads CASSINSGANVLTF. DNA of the CDR3: TGTGCCAGTAGTATCAACTCTGGGGCCAACGTCCTGACTTTC. The chain is built from TRBV19 and TRBJ2-6; D is unresolved. CDR3 length: 14 residues. The germline V and J ends were trimmed by 3 bases and 0 bases, with 3 bases remaining between them. In germline, CDR1 is LNHDA, CDR2 SQIVND (reference sequence).

The chain employs TRBV30 and TRBJ2-5, with 7 bases matching TRBD2. V lost 2 bases to trimming and J lost 2 bases; unmatched junction nucleotides: 5. Per germline, CDR1 GTSNPN and CDR2 SVGIG (reference sequence). This CDR3 has 14 amino acids. CDR3 DNA: TGTGCCTGGAGTTCCGGGGGGACGCAAGAGACCCAGTACTTC. Its protein is CAWSSGGTQETQYF.

As for this clone: Other DNA variants within this sample encode the same CDR3. CDR3 region: CAISDQGDTQYF. In DNA, the CDR3 is TGTGCCATCAGTGACCAGGGGGATACGCAGTATTTT. V gene TRBV10-3 combines with J gene TRBJ2-3; TRBD1 is a possible D gene (6 bases). Germline V gene lookup returns CDR1 ENHRY and CDR2 SYGVKD. The CDR3 runs to 12 residues. The V gene lost 3 bases and the J gene lost 6 bases, with 7 bases spanning the gap.

V gene TRBV6-5 combines with J gene TRBJ2-2; no clear D. Germline values: CDR1 MNHEY, CDR2 SVGAGI. This CDR3 comprises 14 residues. V lost 0 bases to trimming and J lost 6 bases, with 8 bases between them. The CDR3 reads CASSYSTQAGELFF. The CDR3 bases are TGTGCCAGCAGTTACTCGACGCAAGCCGGGGAGCTGTTTTTT.

This clone came up a few times. J is TRBJ1-5 and V is TRBV27; no reliable D call. The CDR3 consists of 14 residues. Per the germline V gene, CDR1 is MNHEY and CDR2 is SMNVEV (reference sequence). The ends were cut back, 1 base at V and 10 bases at J, with 14 bases in the middle. The chain's CDR3 is CASSLYPGAGPQHF. Written as DNA, the CDR3 is TGTGCCAGCAGTTTATATCCGGGTGCGGGTCCCCAGCATTTT.

The CDR3: CASSQDWPNSPLHF. In DNA form, the CDR3 reads TGTGCCAGCAGCCAAGATTGGCCCAATTCACCCCTCCACTTT. The chain combines TRBV14 with TRBJ1-6, with D uncertain. Germline V gene sequence: CDR1 SGHDN, CDR2 FVKESK. Trimming removed 0 bases at V and 7 bases at J, with 7 bases between. The CDR3 is 14 residues long.